This TCR beta chain was captured in a study of memory CD4+ T cells and cytomegalovirus serostatus. Study details: This sample comes from healthy Belgian adults, several CMV seropositive, roughly 22 seronegative.

The sort gate was single viable CD3+CD4+CD8-CD45RO+ cells for memory CD4+ T cells. Measured with immunoSEQ multiplex PCR; TCRdb has only the in-frame clones, and not every one. The data hold approximately 41,000 clones, with about 82% observed a single time. The CDR3 extends over 15 amino acids. The J segment lost 4 bases and the V segment lost 7 bases, leaving 8 bases of the junction unmatched. CDR1 and CDR2 from the germline V gene are SGHRS and YFSETQ. The sample was memory CD4+ T cells from blood. The receptor comes from an adult in good health and CMV-seronegative. The chain joins TRBV5-1 to TRBJ1-3; 10 nucleotides align to TRBD1. CDR3 nucleotide sequence: TGCGCCAGCGGCCAGGGACAGGGGACCGGAAACACCATATATTTT. Its protein product is CASGQGQGTGNTIYF.